This section outlines one T cell receptor beta chain sequence together with its context. V was trimmed by 0 bases and J by 5 bases, leaving 13 bases between them. The germline CDR1 and CDR2 sequences are MNHEY and SVGAGI. CDR3 length: 15 residues. This record belongs to a study of control samples from healthy donors and cancer patients. Assay: immunoSEQ multiplex PCR; the TCRdb copy retains only in-frame clones and omits some. This sample carries hundreds of thousands of clones, 75% to 95% of them seen once, and the ten largest clones take 5.5% to 8%. This TCR was recovered from a man aged 40-49 years with head and neck cancer. The sample was PBMCs. The V call is TRBV6-5, the J call TRBJ1-2; no definite D call. The CDR3 DNA follows: TGTGCCAGCAGTTACTCAATTTCAGGCCCGTATGGCTACACCTTC. It codes for CASSYSISGPYGYTF.